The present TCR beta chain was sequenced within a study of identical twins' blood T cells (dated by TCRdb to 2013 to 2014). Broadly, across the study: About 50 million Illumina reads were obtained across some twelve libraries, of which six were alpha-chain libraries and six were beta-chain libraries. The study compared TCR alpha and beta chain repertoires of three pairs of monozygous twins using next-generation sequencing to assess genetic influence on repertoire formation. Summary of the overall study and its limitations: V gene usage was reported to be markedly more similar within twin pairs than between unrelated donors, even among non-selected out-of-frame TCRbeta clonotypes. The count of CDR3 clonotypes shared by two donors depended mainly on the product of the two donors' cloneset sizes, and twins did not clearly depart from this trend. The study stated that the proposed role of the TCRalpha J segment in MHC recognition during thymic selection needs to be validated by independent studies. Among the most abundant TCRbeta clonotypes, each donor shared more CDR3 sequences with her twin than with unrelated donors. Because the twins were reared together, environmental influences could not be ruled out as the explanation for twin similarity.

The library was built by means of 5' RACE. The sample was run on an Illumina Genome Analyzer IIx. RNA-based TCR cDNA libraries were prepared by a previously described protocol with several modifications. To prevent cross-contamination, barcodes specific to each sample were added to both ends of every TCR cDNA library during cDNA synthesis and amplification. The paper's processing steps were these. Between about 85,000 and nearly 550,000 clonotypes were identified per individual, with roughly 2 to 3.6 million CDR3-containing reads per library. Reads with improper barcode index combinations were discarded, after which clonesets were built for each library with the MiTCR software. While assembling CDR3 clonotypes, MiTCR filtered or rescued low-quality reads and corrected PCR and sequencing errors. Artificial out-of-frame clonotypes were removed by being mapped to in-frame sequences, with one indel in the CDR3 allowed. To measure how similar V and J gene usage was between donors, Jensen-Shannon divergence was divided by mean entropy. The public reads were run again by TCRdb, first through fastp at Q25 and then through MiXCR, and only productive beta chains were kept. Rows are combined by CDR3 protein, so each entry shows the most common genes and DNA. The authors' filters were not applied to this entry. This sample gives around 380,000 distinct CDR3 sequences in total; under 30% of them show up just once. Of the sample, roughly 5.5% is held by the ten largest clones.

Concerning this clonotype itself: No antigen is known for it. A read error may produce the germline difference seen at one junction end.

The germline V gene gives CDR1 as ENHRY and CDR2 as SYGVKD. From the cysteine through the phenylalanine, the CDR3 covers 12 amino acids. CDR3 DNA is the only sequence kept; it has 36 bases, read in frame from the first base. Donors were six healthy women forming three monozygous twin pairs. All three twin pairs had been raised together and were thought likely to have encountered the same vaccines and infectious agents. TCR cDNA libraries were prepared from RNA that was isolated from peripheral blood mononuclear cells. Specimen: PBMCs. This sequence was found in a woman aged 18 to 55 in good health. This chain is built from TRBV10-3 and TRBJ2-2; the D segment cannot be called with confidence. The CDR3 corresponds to CATSEFPRELFF. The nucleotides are TGTGCCACCAGTGAGTTTCCCCGGGAGCTGTTTTTT.